This is a list of T cell receptor beta chains from one sample in a study of memory CD4+ T cells and cytomegalovirus serostatus. Measured with immunoSEQ multiplex PCR; TCRdb has only the in-frame clones, and not every one. The sample has 25,000 to 30,000 clones; 75% to 80% are singletons. The sequenced sample consisted of memory CD4+ T cells from blood. The receptor source for this set is an adult in good health and CMV-seronegative. CDR3s include the opening cysteine and the closing phenylalanine or tryptophan. Fields, in order: J gene, CDR3 length, D gene, V gene, clone size, CDR3 protein, CDR3 DNA. D genes are given only for firm matches. For some rows the clone size is stated as once, few or many, or as a class when expanded; others skip it.

>TRBJ2-2|14|NA|TRBV6-5|few
CASSPQGRTGELFF
TGTGCCAGCAGCCCCCAGGGGAGAACCGGGGAGCTGTTTTTT
>TRBJ2-2|15|TRBD2|TRBV5-1|NA
CASRSDSGATGELFF
TGCGCCAGCAGATCGGATAGCGGGGCTACCGGGGAGCTGTTTTTT
>TRBJ2-5|16|TRBD2|TRBV7-2|few
CASSLRRGAVQETQYF
TGTGCCAGCAGCTTAAGGCGGGGGGCTGTCCAAGAGACCCAGTACTTC
>TRBJ2-4|16|NA|TRBV4-3|NA
CASSQGAGRTKNIQYF
TGCGCCAGCAGCCAAGGGGCAGGGCGGACCAAAAACATTCAGTACTTC
>TRBJ1-1|15|TRBD1|TRBV7-2|NA
CASSLGGQGNTEAFF
TGTGCCAGCAGCTTAGGGGGACAGGGGAACACTGAAGCTTTCTTT
>TRBJ1-1|13|NA|TRBV30|NA
CAWSLTKNTEAFF
TGTGCCTGGAGTCTTACTAAGAACACTGAAGCTTTCTTT
>TRBJ2-2|13|TRBD2|TRBV5-1|few
CASQLAGTGELFF
TGCGCCAGCCAACTAGCGGGAACCGGGGAGCTGTTTTTT
>TRBJ2-7|16|NA|TRBV21-1|few
CASSRPVQGSSYEQYF
TGTGCCAGCAGCCGCCCGGTTCAGGGGAGCTCCTACGAGCAGTACTTC
>TRBJ2-5|17|TRBD2|TRBV5-1|NA
CASSLAGTSGGSETQYF
TGCGCCAGCAGCTTGGCCGGGACTAGCGGGGGGTCAGAGACCCAGTACTTC
>TRBJ1-4|15|NA|TRBV19|NA
CASSPKGDTNEKLFF
TGTGCCAGTAGCCCTAAGGGGGACACCAATGAAAAACTGTTTTTT
>TRBJ2-1|13|NA|TRBV7-8|NA
CASRKRGPGEQFF
TGTGCCAGCAGAAAACGGGGGCCGGGTGAGCAGTTCTTC